This TCR beta chain was retrieved from a study of blood T cell repertoires in COVID-19 (dated by TCRdb to about 2020). About the study as a whole: Samples covering the acute and convalescent phases of COVID-19 were provided by collaborators in the United States, Italy and Spain. Samples were obtained from the ongoing ImmuneRACE study (first 160 participants) and from some 1,300 subjects provided by 6 global collaborators. The repertoires were released in a freely available public database intended as a resource for research on the immune response to SARS-CoV-2. Subjects who had been exposed to COVID-19, were actively infected with it, or had recovered from it provided the deeply sampled blood TCRbeta repertoires that made up the dataset. Where HLA class I and class II types were available, the types were taken from metadata supplied by the sample provider, not from assay-based typing. The prospective study material was composed of cDNA or gDNA derived from T cells, B-cell-depleted T cells, or PBMCs. The sample metadata nearly always contained a de-identified subject ID, COVID-19 status, age in years and sex. Findings and caveats that apply to the study as a whole: Clinical and demographic metadata were provided uncurated, with the amount varying by source and participant.

TCRbeta CDR3 regions were amplified from genomic DNA by means of the immunoSEQ Assay, a bias-controlled multiplex PCR. The authors processed their data as follows. The number of nucleated cells in each sample was estimated from the amplification of reference gene primers within the assay. Sequence reads were collapsed and filtered to measure the absolute abundance of every unique TCRbeta CDR3 rearrangement. For each sample, productive Simpson clonality was calculated as the square root of Simpson's diversity index across productive rearrangements. Not all clones reach the TCRdb copy of this immuneACCESS table, which keeps in-frame sequences only. Checked studies attribute under half of the gap to unresolved V genes and leave the rest unexplained. For V, J and clone size, that table is used; D and trimming come from the DNA. The sample contains 20,000 to 30,000 clones, 85% to 90% of them found a single time. Less than 30% of the sample is in the top ten clones.

V and J are truncated by 4 bases and 6 bases respectively, leaving an intervening sequence of 16 bases. CDR1 and CDR2, per the germline V gene, are SGHTA and FQGTGA. Counted from cysteine to phenylalanine, this CDR3 has 15 amino acids. Just CDR3 DNA is preserved here, 45 bases in frame from base 1. Regarding this clone: Its recognized antigen is unknown. It has no much larger one-base neighbor in the sample; base qualities were not kept.

Collaborating institutions collected whole blood in K2EDTA tubes following their own protocols. Collaborator samples were shipped for TCRbeta analysis as frozen whole blood, isolated PBMCs, or DNA extracted from either sample type. The sample comprised peripheral blood. Here the chain combines TRBV7-3 and TRBJ2-1; TRBD2 might be the D gene, on 5 matching bases. The receptor comes from a human donor with active COVID-19. The donor label of this sample is uncertain. This receptor carries the CDR3 CASSSTRMGSNEQFF. The DNA reads as follows: TGTGCCAGCAGCTCCACTAGGATGGGGTCCAATGAGCAGTTCTTC.